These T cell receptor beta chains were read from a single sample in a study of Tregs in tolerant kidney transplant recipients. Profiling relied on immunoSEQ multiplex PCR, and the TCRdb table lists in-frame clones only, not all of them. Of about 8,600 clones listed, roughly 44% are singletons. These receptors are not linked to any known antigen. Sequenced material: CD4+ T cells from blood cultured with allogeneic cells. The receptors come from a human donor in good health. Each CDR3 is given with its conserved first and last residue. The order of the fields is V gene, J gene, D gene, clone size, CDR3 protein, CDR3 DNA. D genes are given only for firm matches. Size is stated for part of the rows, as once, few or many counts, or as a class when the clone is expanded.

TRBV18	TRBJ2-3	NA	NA	CASSPVASGTDTQYF	TGTGCCAGCTCACCTGTTGCGTCCGGGACAGATACGCAGTATTTT
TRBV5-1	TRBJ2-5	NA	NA	CASSLGGWGQETQYF	TGCGCCAGCAGCTTGGGGGGTTGGGGCCAAGAGACCCAGTACTTC
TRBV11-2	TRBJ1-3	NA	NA	CASSPRDARSGNTIYF	TGTGCCAGCAGCCCGAGAGACGCCCGCTCTGGAAACACCATATATTTT
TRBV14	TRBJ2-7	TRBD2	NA	CASSPLGLAGGYEQYF	TGTGCCAGCAGCCCCCTGGGACTAGCGGGGGGCTACGAGCAGTACTTC
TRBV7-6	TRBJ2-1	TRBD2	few	CASSLGLAASYNEQFF	TGTGCCAGCAGCTTGGGACTAGCGGCCTCCTACAATGAGCAGTTCTTC
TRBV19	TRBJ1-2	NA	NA	CASIPDPDRLGYGYTF	TGTGCCAGTATTCCCGACCCCGACAGGCTGGGGTATGGCTACACCTTC
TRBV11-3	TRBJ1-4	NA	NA	CASSLSLRKMREKLFF	TGTGCCAGCAGCCTATCACTCCGGAAGATGAGGGAAAAACTGTTTTTT
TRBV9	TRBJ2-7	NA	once	CASSPQGYEQYF	TGTGCCAGCAGCCCACAGGGCTACGAGCAGTACTTC
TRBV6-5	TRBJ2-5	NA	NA	CASRDSRGETQYF	TGTGCCAGCAGGGATAGTAGAGGGGAGACCCAGTACTTC
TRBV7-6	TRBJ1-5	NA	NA	CASSLDAGVHQPQHF	TGTGCCAGCAGCTTAGACGCAGGGGTTCACCAGCCCCAGCATTTT
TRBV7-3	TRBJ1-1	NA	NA	CASSLDYRSTEAFF	TGTGCCAGCAGCCTTGACTACCGATCCACTGAAGCTTTCTTT
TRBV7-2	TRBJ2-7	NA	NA	CASTKRSSYEQYF	TGTGCCAGCACCAAAAGGAGCTCCTACGAGCAGTACTTC
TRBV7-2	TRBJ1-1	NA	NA	CASSSQGVETTEAFF	TGTGCCAGCAGCTCTCAGGGCGTGGAGACCACTGAAGCTTTCTTT
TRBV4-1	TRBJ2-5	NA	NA	CASSQKTDQETQYF	TGCGCCAGCAGCCAAAAGACAGACCAAGAGACCCAGTACTTC
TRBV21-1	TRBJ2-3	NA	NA	CASRLAGTSDTQYF	TGTGCCAGCAGGCTAGCTGGGACGTCGGATACGCAGTATTTT
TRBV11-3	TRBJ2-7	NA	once	CASSLAPGQGGEQYF	TGTGCCAGCAGCTTAGCCCCGGGACAAGGGGGCGAGCAGTACTTC
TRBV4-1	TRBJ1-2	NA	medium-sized	CASSQDWVNYGYTF	TGCGCCAGCAGCCAAGATTGGGTAAACTATGGCTACACCTTC
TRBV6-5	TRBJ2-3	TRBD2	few	CASSRGVDTQYF	TGTGCCAGCAGTCGGGGGGTAGATACGCAGTATTTT
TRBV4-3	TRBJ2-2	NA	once	CASSQDAQVLGGELFF	TGCGCCAGCAGCCAAGATGCGCAGGTCCTCGGCGGGGAGCTGTTTTTT
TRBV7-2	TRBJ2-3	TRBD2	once	CAGTPGGTDTQYF	TGTGCCGGTACTCCGGGGGGTACAGATACGCAGTATTTT
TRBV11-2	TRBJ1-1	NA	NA	CASSLEAGLNTEAFF	TGTGCCAGCAGCTTAGAGGCAGGATTGAACACTGAAGCTTTCTTT
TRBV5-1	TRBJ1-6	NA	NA	CASSFFRANSPLHF	TGCGCCAGCAGCTTTTTCAGGGCCAATTCACCCCTCCACTTT
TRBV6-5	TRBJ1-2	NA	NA	CASSSNLANYGYTF	TGTGCCAGCAGTTCCAACTTAGCTAACTATGGCTACACCTTC
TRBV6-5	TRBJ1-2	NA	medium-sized	CASTHGTSDGYTF	TGTGCCAGCACTCACGGGACCTCGGATGGCTACACCTTC
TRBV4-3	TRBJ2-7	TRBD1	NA	CASSQTNRQGYEQYF	TGCGCCAGCAGCCAGACGAATCGACAGGGGTACGAGCAGTACTTC
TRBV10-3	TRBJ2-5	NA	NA	CAISGTGETQYF	TGTGCCATCAGTGGGACGGGGGAGACCCAGTACTTC
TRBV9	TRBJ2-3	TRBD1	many	CASSLRGRGDTQYF	TGTGCCAGCAGCCTCAGGGGGCGAGGAGATACGCAGTATTTT
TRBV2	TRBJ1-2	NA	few	CASSENRAGGGYTF	TGTGCCAGCAGTGAGAACAGGGCGGGTGGTGGCTACACCTTC
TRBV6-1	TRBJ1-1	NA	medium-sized	CASSAGPEAFF	TGTGCCAGCAGTGCGGGACCCGAAGCTTTCTTT
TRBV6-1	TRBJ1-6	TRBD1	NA	CASLREGTGGSPLHF	TGTGCCAGCTTACGGGAGGGGACAGGGGGCTCACCCCTCCACTTT
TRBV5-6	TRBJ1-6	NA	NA	CASSLMGSPLHF	TGTGCCAGCAGCTTGATGGGTTCACCCCTCCACTTT
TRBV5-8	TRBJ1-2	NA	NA	CASRAGWDYGYTF	TGTGCCAGCAGGGCAGGGTGGGACTATGGCTACACCTTC
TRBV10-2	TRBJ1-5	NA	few	CASSLGGPQPQHF	TGCGCCAGCAGTTTGGGGGGGCCTCAGCCCCAGCATTTT
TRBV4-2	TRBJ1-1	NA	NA	CASSQAQTRHTEAFF	TGTGCCAGCAGCCAAGCCCAGACACGACACACTGAAGCTTTCTTT
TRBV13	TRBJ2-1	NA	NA	CAASRGSTDEQFF	TGTGCCGCCAGCAGAGGCAGCACAGATGAGCAGTTCTTC
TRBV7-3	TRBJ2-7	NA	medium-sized	CASSPPSGSYEQYF	TGTGCCAGCAGCCCTCCGAGCGGCTCCTACGAGCAGTACTTC
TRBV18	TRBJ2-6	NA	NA	CASSPIYGTGANVLTF	TGTGCCAGCTCACCAATCTACGGAACTGGGGCCAACGTCCTGACTTTC
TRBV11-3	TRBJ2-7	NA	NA	CASSGVTYEQYF	TGTGCCAGCAGCGGCGTTACCTACGAGCAGTACTTC
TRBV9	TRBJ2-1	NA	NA	CASSVVAAGHHNEQFF	TGTGCCAGCAGCGTAGTGGCAGCGGGACACCACAATGAGCAGTTCTTC
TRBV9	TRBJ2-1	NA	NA	CASSVTLSGSREQFF	TGTGCCAGCAGCGTAACCCTCTCGGGGTCTCGGGAGCAGTTCTTC
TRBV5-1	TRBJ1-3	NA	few	CASTAGGGYGNTIYF	TGCGCCAGCACGGCAGGTGGGGGCTATGGAAACACCATATATTTT
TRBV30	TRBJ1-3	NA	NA	CAWKQFSSGNTIYF	TGTGCCTGGAAACAGTTCAGCTCTGGAAACACCATATATTTT
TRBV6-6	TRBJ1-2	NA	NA	CASRQRAGFYGYTF	TGTGCCAGCAGACAACGGGCGGGTTTCTATGGCTACACCTTC
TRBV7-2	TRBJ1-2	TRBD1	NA	CASSGLGTVPNGYTF	TGTGCCAGCAGCGGGCTCGGGACAGTCCCTAATGGCTACACCTTC
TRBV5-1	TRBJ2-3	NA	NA	CASSSSLHLPTDTQYF	TGCGCCAGCAGCTCCTCCTTACACCTCCCCACAGATACGCAGTATTTT
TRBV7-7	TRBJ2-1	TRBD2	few	CASSQGLAGTSRQFF	TGTGCCAGCAGCCAGGGACTAGCGGGGACCTCTCGGCAGTTCTTC
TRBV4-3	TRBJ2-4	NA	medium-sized	CASSQDPLAKNIQYF	TGCGCCAGCAGCCAAGATCCGTTGGCCAAAAACATTCAGTACTTC
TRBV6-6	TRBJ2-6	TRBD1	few	CASRTGGAGANVLTF	TGTGCCAGCAGGACAGGGGGCGCTGGGGCCAACGTCCTGACTTTC
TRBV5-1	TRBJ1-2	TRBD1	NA	CASNLQGAGGYTF	TGCGCCAGCAACTTACAGGGGGCAGGCGGCTACACCTTC
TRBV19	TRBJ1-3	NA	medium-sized	CATRGVPGNTIYF	TGTGCCACACGGGGGGTACCTGGAAACACCATATATTTT
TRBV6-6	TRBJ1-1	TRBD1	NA	CASSRTGEAFF	TGTGCCAGCAGTCGGACAGGCGAAGCTTTCTTT
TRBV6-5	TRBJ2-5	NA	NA	CASTRAETQYF	TGTGCCAGCACGCGAGCTGAGACCCAGTACTTC